This T cell receptor (beta chain) was recovered during a study of cytomegalovirus exposure and HLA in healthy donors. As concerns this clone: Its specificity is not known.

Whole-study results and caveats: Among immune exposure information, only CMV serostatus was available. A later analysis showed TCR association rates differing by HLA locus, peaking at DRB1 and lowest at HLA-C. Association with HLA alleles at 0.05 false discovery rate was found for around 17,000 TCR beta sequences in a later analysis.

Primers included in the PCR were 60 Vbeta and 13 Jbeta primers. Original processing notes: About 10 million shared chains were among roughly 81 million unique TCR beta chains counted in a later analysis. Using immunoSEQ multiplex PCR, the repertoire was profiled, and TCRdb retains in-frame clones only, with some absent. The DNA was the basis for D and trimming; V, J and clone size are from that table. The table lists about 170,000 clones, 85% of them singletons, with 1% in the top ten. The CDR3 has 15 residues. J lost 6 bases, V lost 5 bases, and 11 bases had no gene match. Germline loops: CDR1 SEHNR, CDR2 FQNEAQ (reference sequence).

The TCR was taken from a boy aged 2-15 years in good health and CMV-seronegative. J is TRBJ1-2 and V is TRBV7-9; 8 bases are shared with TRBD1. Sequenced sample: PBMCs. The CDR3 coding sequence is TGTGCCAGCAGCCGGCCTTCGGCAGGGGGCGATGGCTACACCTTC. Encoded protein: CASSRPSAGGDGYTF.